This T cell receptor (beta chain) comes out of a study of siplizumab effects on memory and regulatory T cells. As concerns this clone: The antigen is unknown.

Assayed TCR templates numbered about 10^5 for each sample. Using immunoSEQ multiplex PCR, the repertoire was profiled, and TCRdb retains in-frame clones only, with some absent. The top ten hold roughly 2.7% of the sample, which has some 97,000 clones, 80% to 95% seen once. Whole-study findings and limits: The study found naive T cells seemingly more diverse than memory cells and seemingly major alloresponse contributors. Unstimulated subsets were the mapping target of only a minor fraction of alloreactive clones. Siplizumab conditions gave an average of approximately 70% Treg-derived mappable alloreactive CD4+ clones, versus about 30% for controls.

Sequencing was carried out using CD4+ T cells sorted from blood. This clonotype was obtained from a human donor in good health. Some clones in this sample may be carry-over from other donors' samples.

Here the CDR3 reads CASSFGGNQETQYF. Here the CDR3 DNA reads TGTGCCAGCAGTTTTGGTGGCAACCAAGAGACCCAGTACTTC. The chain employs TRBV28 and TRBJ2-5; D gene uncertain. The V gene lost 3 bases and the J gene lost 0 bases, with 8 bases spanning the gap. The V gene's germline CDR1 is MDHEN and CDR2 SYDVKM. This CDR3 comprises 14 residues.